The 25 T cell receptor beta chains reported below all come from one sample, sequenced in a study of blood T cell repertoires in COVID-19. Clones were sequenced by immunoSEQ multiplex PCR, and TCRdb holds only the in-frame ones, with some missing. The data show about 180,000 clones, roughly 81% seen once. What was sequenced was peripheral blood. The origin of the receptors is a woman of 80 years or more with COVID-19, enrolled during active disease.

The chain joins TRBV3-1 (or the pseudogene TRBV3-2) to TRBJ1-2; no firm D call. Trimming removed 4 bases from V and 8 bases from J, with 17 bases in between. Germline V gene lookup returns CDR1 LGHDT and CDR2 YNNKEL (reference sequence). The CDR3 has 14 residues. Here the CDR3 reads CASSPRTRRGGYTF. CDR3 nucleotide sequence: TGTGCCAGCAGCCCGAGGACGCGCCGGGGAGGCTACACCTTC.

V gene TRBV12-5 combines with J gene TRBJ2-2, with D possibly matching TRBD2 (6 bases). From germline, CDR1 is LGHNT and CDR2 FRNRAP. The CDR3 length is 14 residues. The V end was cut by 1 base, the J end by 7 bases, with 10 bases between. CDR3 loop: CASGLAGRDGELFF. CDR3 coding DNA: TGTGCTAGTGGTTTGGCCGGGCGGGACGGGGAGCTGTTTTTT.

The chain joins TRBV27 to TRBJ2-7; 9 nucleotides align to TRBD2. The CDR3 runs to 14 residues. V was clipped by 3 bases and J by 4 bases; unmatched bases: 4. The germline gives CDR1 MNHEY, CDR2 SMNVEV (reference sequence). The CDR3 nucleotides are TGTGCCAGCAGTTTCGGGCGGGAGGGTTACGAGCAGTACTTC. Protein product: CASSFGREGYEQYF.

V gene TRBV2 combines with J gene TRBJ1-6; D is ambiguous. V was cut by 6 bases and J by 9 bases, with 9 bases left in between. In germline, CDR1 is SNHLY, CDR2 FYNNEI. This CDR3 has 12 residues. The DNA for the CDR3 is TGTGCCAGCAGCCGGGATCCTTCACCCCTCCACTTT. This sequence encodes CASSRDPSPLHF.

The chain links TRBV7-2 to TRBJ2-3; 10 positions agree with TRBD2. This CDR3 has 16 residues. V lost 5 bases and J lost 0; bases outside the gene matches: 5. In germline, CDR1 is SGHTA, CDR2 FQGNSA. In DNA, the CDR3 is TGTGCCAGCAGCCTAGGAGCGGGAGGGAGCACAGATACGCAGTATTTT. This gives the protein CASSLGAGGSTDTQYF.

This clone was counted between two and nine times. The chain recombines TRBV20-1 with TRBJ1-2; no clear D. The CDR3 is made up of 11 amino acids. Germline V gives CDR1 DFQATT, CDR2 SNEGSKA (reference sequence). Trimming stripped 3 bases from V and 3 bases from J, with 5 bases between. The CDR3 DNA reads as TGCAGTGCTAGGGCAGACTATGGCTACACCTTC. Translation: CSARADYGYTF.

The gene calls are TRBV6-2 or TRBV6-3 and TRBJ1-4; the D is unclear. The CDR3 totals 15 residues. Germline CDR1 MNHEY, CDR2 SVGEGT. Trimming took off 5 bases at V and 3 bases at J, with 13 bases between the two ends. CDR3 in DNA: TGTGCCAGCAGTCACGATGACATCCCTAATGAAAAACTGTTTTTT. As protein: CASSHDDIPNEKLFF.

This rearrangement joins TRBV7-6 to TRBJ2-7, with a tentative D call TRBD1 (5 bases). Trimming shortened V by 1 base and J by 3 bases, and 13 bases separated the two germline ends. The CDR3 is made up of 15 amino acids. The germline V gene encodes CDR1 SGHVS and CDR2 FNYEAQ. In DNA form, the CDR3 reads TGTGCCAGCAGCTTAGGGGTCTGGGGCGGCTACGAGCAGTACTTC. Protein: CASSLGVWGGYEQYF.

The chain couples TRBV24-1 to TRBJ2-1; D call uncertain. There are 15 residues in the CDR3. The V gene's germline CDR1 is KGHDR and CDR2 SFDVKD. The V end was cut by 3 bases, the J end by 0 bases, with 8 bases between. The CDR3 sequence: CATSDRGSSYNEQFF. The CDR3 DNA reads as TGTGCCACCAGTGATAGAGGCAGCTCCTACAATGAGCAGTTCTTC.

V gene TRBV7-2 combines with J gene TRBJ2-3; D might be TRBD2 (6 bases). Germline CDR1 SGHTA, CDR2 FQGNSA. V lost 5 bases and J 10 bases, leaving 22 bases between the germline ends. The CDR3 contains 15 residues. The CDR3 DNA reads TGTGCCAGCAGCCCCCGGGACTTAGGTGGGAAGGCGCAGTATTTT. It specifies CASSPRDLGGKAQYF.

This chain connects TRBV5-1 to TRBJ2-7; 9 bases agree with TRBD1. This CDR3 spans 15 amino acids. The germline V gene has CDR1 SGHRS and CDR2 YFSETQ. Losses at the gene ends were 6 bases for V and 1 base for J; bases not matched to a gene: 8. CDR3 region: CASTPLGTGSYEQYF. CDR3 DNA sequence: TGCGCCAGCACCCCCCTAGGGACAGGGTCCTACGAGCAGTACTTC. Filled out from reference TRBV5-1 and TRBJ2-7, the complete variable domain reads KAGVTQTPRYLIKTRGQQVTLSCSPISGHRSVSWYQQTPGQGLQFLFEYFSETQRNKGNFPGRFSGRQFSNSRSEMNVSTLELGDSALYLCASTPLGTGSYEQYFGPGTRLTVT.

This clone was counted a single time. This chain joins TRBV5-6 and TRBJ2-2; a possible D gene is TRBD2 (6 bases). This CDR3 has 16 amino acids. CDR1 and CDR2 from the germline V gene are SGHDT and YYEEEE. Trimming took off 3 bases at V and 7 bases at J, with 19 bases between the two ends. In DNA form, the CDR3 reads TGTGCCAGCAGCTCCTCGGGACTTCAAACTGGCGGGGAGCTGTTTTTT. Encoded protein: CASSSSGLQTGGELFF. Full variable domain (outside the CDR3, taken from reference TRBV5-6 and TRBJ2-2): DAGVTQSPTHLIKTRGQQVTLRCSPKSGHDTVSWYQQALGQGPQFIFQYYEEEERQRGNFPDRFSGHQFPNYSSELNVNALLLGDSALYLCASSSSGLQTGGELFFGEGSRLTVL.

The chain couples TRBV29-1 to TRBJ1-1; a weak D match, TRBD1 (6 bases). The CDR3 runs to 14 residues. Trimming removed 4 bases from V and 0 bases from J, with 12 bases in between. The germline gives CDR1 SQVTM, CDR2 ANQGSEA. The DNA for the CDR3 is TGCAGCGTTGTTCTACAGGGAATGAACACTGAAGCTTTCTTT. Translated, it gives CSVVLQGMNTEAFF.

CDR3 in DNA: TGTGCCAGCAGTTACTCCTGGCTAGCGGGAGTCGGTGAGCAGTTCTTC. This gives the protein CASSYSWLAGVGEQFF. The gene calls are TRBV6-5 and TRBJ2-1; 10 bases map to TRBD2. With V trimmed by 0 bases and J by 9 bases, 8 bases remained unmatched. The CDR3 has 16 amino acids. Germline V lookup: CDR1 MNHEY, CDR2 SVGAGI.

The chain carries TRBV29-1 and TRBJ2-1; a possible D gene is TRBD2 (5 bases). V gave up 3 bases and J gave up 2 bases, with 5 bases separating them. This CDR3 region has 12 residues. CDR1 and CDR2 from the germline V gene are SQVTM and ANQGSEA. The CDR3 reads CSVDGAYNEQFF. The CDR3 nucleotides are TGCAGCGTTGACGGGGCCTACAATGAGCAGTTCTTC.

The V and J genes are TRBV28 and TRBJ1-2; perhaps TRBD1 as D (5 bases). Per germline, CDR1 MDHEN and CDR2 SYDVKM. V was trimmed by 6 bases and J by 8 bases, leaving 16 bases between them. This CDR3 region has 13 residues. Here the CDR3 DNA reads TGTGCCAGCAGAATCGGAGGGGCGCAGGGCTACACCTTC. Translated, it gives CASRIGGAQGYTF.

This chain connects TRBV11-2 to TRBJ2-7, with 8 bases fitting TRBD1. CDR3 length: 15 residues. Germline CDR1 and CDR2: SGHAT and FQNNGV. J was trimmed by 7 bases and V by 4 bases; bases with no gene match: 12. The CDR3, as DNA: TGTGCCAGCAGCTCCCGACAGGGGAACCATCTGGAGCAGTACTTC. Its translation is CASSSRQGNHLEQYF.

J is TRBJ2-2 and V is TRBV2; 7 bases agree with TRBD1. Germline CDR1 is SNHLY and CDR2 is FYNNEI. With V trimmed by 6 bases and J by 4 bases, 5 bases remained unmatched. The CDR3 has 14 residues. CDR3 protein: CASRVQGSTGELFF. CDR3 nucleotide sequence: TGTGCCAGCAGAGTACAGGGGAGCACCGGGGAGCTGTTTTTT. The variable domain in full, with the rest retrieved from reference TRBV2 and TRBJ2-2, is EPEVTQTPSHQVTQMGQEVILRCVPISNHLYFYWYRQILGQKVEFLVSFYNNEISEKSEIFDDQFSVERPDGSNFTLKIRSTKLEDSAMYFCASRVQGSTGELFFGEGSRLTVL.

The rearrangement joins TRBV27 to TRBJ2-1; TRBD1 aligns across 7 bases. Looked up from germline, CDR1 is MNHEY and CDR2 is SMNVEV (reference sequence). This CDR3 region has 15 residues. After removal of 1 base from V and 9 bases from J, the junction contained 9 bases not matched to a gene. CDR3 in DNA: TGTGCCAGCAGTTTATTGTACAGGGGAAGGGGTGAGCAGTTCTTC. As protein: CASSLLYRGRGEQFF.

This clone was recorded a few times. The chain joins TRBV28 to TRBJ1-5; possibly TRBD1 for D (5 bases). V shed 4 bases and J shed 7 bases, with 14 bases lying between them. Germline V gene data show CDR1 as MDHEN and CDR2 as SYDVKM. The CDR3 contains 14 residues. The CDR3 DNA is TGTGCCAGCAGTTCGGGGGTGGCCGGGCAGCCCCAGCATTTT. Translated, it gives CASSSGVAGQPQHF.

This chain joins TRBV19 and TRBJ2-1, with 7 positions matching TRBD1. V trimming: 2 bases; J trimming: 5 bases; junction bases outside the gene matches: 6. CDR3 size: 15 residues. Looked up from germline, CDR1 is LNHDA and CDR2 is SQIVND (reference sequence). The DNA of the CDR3 is TGTGCCAGTAGTATAACAGGGGTTCCCAACAATGAGCAGTTCTTC. Amino acid sequence: CASSITGVPNNEQFF.

This clone was observed once. This sequence joins TRBV7-9 and TRBJ2-2, with a tentative D call TRBD1 (5 bases). The V and J ends lost 1 base and 4 bases respectively, with 10 bases between them. The CDR3 sequence is 15 residues long. CDR1 and CDR2 from the germline V gene are SEHNR and FQNEAQ (reference sequence). CDR3 DNA sequence: TGTGCCAGCAGCTTAGGGGGCCGTGGCACCGGGGAGCTGTTTTTT. Its protein is CASSLGGRGTGELFF.

The genes are TRBV11-3 and TRBJ1-1; D not resolved. V lost 0 bases and J 4 bases, leaving 9 bases between the germline ends. CDR1 is SGHNT and CDR2 is YENEEA in the germline V gene. The CDR3 totals 14 residues. The DNA for the CDR3 is TGTGCCAGCAGCTTAGAAGATTGGGCCACTGAAGCTTTCTTT. Translating it yields CASSLEDWATEAFF.

V gene TRBV2 combines with J gene TRBJ2-7, with D uncertain. The V gene lost 4 bases and the J gene lost 0 bases, with 10 bases spanning the gap. Germline V lookup: CDR1 SNHLY, CDR2 FYNNEI. This CDR3 contains 14 residues. The CDR3: CASSATRLSYEQYF. CDR3 bases: TGTGCCAGCAGTGCAACTCGCCTCTCCTACGAGCAGTACTTC.

The chain links TRBV18 to TRBJ2-7, with TRBD2 matching over 8 bases. The CDR3 is made up of 17 amino acids. V dropped 2 bases and J dropped 0; count of bases not matched to a gene: 9. Germline CDR1 KGHSH, CDR2 LQKENI. The CDR3 spells CASSPRFGSGSSYEQYF. The CDR3 DNA sequence: TGTGCCAGCTCACCAAGGTTCGGAAGCGGGAGCTCCTACGAGCAGTACTTC.